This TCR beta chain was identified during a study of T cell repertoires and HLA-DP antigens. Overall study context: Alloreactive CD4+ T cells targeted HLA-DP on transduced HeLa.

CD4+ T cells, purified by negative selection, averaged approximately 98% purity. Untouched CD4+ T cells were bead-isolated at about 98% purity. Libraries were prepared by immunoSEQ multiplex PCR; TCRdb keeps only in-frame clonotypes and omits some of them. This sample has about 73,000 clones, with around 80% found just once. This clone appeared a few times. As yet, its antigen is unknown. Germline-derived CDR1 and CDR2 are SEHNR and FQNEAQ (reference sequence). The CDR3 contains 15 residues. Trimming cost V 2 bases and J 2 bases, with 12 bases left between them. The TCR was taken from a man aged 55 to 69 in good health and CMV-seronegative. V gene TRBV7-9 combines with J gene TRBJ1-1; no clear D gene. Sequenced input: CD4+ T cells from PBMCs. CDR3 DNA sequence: TGTGCCAGCAGCTTAATCACGGTGGAAAACACTGAAGCTTTCTTT. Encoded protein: CASSLITVENTEAFF.